This T cell receptor beta chain came from a study of blood T cell repertoires in COVID-19. Here immunoSEQ multiplex PCR was the method, and the copy in TCRdb shows in-frame clones only, minus some. The sample shows some 60,000 clones, roughly 80% of them seen only once. This clone occurred many times. The CDR3 spans 16 residues. After removal of 2 bases from V and 1 base from J, the junction contained 6 bases not matched to a gene. From germline, CDR1 is SGHNT and CDR2 YYREEE (reference sequence). The specimen sequenced was peripheral blood. The sequence derives from a human donor in a cohort sampled during active COVID-19. This sequence joins TRBV5-4 and TRBJ2-3; 8 nucleotides align to TRBD2. The CDR3 DNA is TGTGCCAGCAGCTTCGAGGGACTAGAAGGCACAGATACGCAGTATTTT. Encoded protein: CASSFEGLEGTDTQYF. Complete variable domain (other parts from reference TRBV5-4 and TRBJ2-3): ETGVTQSPTHLIKTRGQQVTLRCSSQSGHNTVSWYQQALGQGPQFIFQYYREEENGRGNFPPRFSGLQFPNYSSELNVNALELDDSALYLCASSFEGLEGTDTQYFGPGTRLTVL.